This T cell receptor gamma chain was retrieved from a study of Vδ1+ human thymocytes. The template was reverse-transcribed extracted RNA. CDR3 amplicons came from multiplex PCR with pooled V-gene forward and constant-region reverse primers. TCRdb re-identified clones in the multiplex PCR reads via CATT. In the table there are 25,000 to 30,000 gamma-chain clones, about a fifth of which are singletons. General observations from the study: Thymic TRG and TRD repertoires appeared highly polyclonal. Unlike peripheral blood Vdelta1+ controls, thymic delta-chain sequences included roughly 22% Vdelta2 and few Vdelta3. Bulk data may be misread because of unexpected Vdelta2 sequences.

Worth noting for this clone: What it binds is unknown. This DNA's translation differs at residue 4 from TCRdb's protein, which comes from a much larger clone; a read error is likely, and the protein shown is translated from the DNA.

Alphabeta T cells were depleted, then CD3+ Vdelta1+ Vdelta2- thymocytes were FACS-sorted. The CDR3 contains 11 residues. With V trimmed by 8 bases and J by 4 bases, 5 bases remained unmatched. The germline V gene encodes CDR1 EGSTGY and CDR2 YDSYTSSV. V is TRGV4 and J is TRGJ1 or TRGJ2. The sample taken for sequencing was Vdelta1+ gamma-delta thymocytes from the thymus. The subset was: FACS-sorted CD3+ TCRalphabeta- TCRVdelta1+ TCRVdelta2- thymocytes. This clonotype was obtained from a boy under two years old who had congenital heart surgery. CDR3 region: CATLGYYKKLF. For the CDR3, the DNA is TGTGCCACCTTGGGGTATTATAAGAAACTCTTT.